The 2 T cell receptor beta chains presented below share a single source sample, sequenced in a study of blood T cell repertoires in COVID-19. Assay: immunoSEQ multiplex PCR; the TCRdb copy retains only in-frame clones and omits some. Of some 520,000 clones listed, nearly 90% are singletons. The sequencing sample was made of peripheral blood. These receptors all stem from a man between 18 and 29 years old with COVID-19, enrolled during active disease.

The chain links TRBV11-3 to TRBJ2-5, with D possibly TRBD2 on 6 matching bases. Germline lookup yields CDR1 SGHNT and CDR2 YENEEA. The CDR3 length is 17 residues. Trimming removed 1 base from V and 4 bases from J, with 19 bases in between. Written as DNA, the CDR3 is TGTGCCAGCAGCTTAGGGGAGGCGGGTTTGTGGGGAGAGACCCAGTACTTC. Protein product: CASSLGEAGLWGETQYF.

The CDR3 protein is CASSETRLANTEAFF. The CDR3 DNA reads TGTGCCAGCAGTGAGACCCGACTCGCCAACACTGAAGCTTTCTTT. The rearrangement joins TRBV2 to TRBJ1-1; D gene unclear. The V gene lost 3 bases and the J gene lost 2 bases, with 13 bases spanning the gap. Per the germline V gene, CDR1 is SNHLY and CDR2 is FYNNEI. The CDR3 is made up of 15 amino acids.